Each of the 2 T cell receptor beta chains below was sequenced from the same sample in a study of T cell repertoires in cytomegalovirus infection. For these receptors, no antigen is known. A single record per CDR3 protein comes from TCRdb applying MiXCR to the reads. In the table there are some 920,000 distinct CDR3 sequences, roughly 31% of which are singletons. The sample here was cultured CD8+ T cells from PBMCs, taken from culture after CMV antigen stimulation. These receptors came from a human donor in good health (CMV status not recorded). Some clones in this sample may be carry-over from other donors' samples.

Only a few counts were recorded for this clonotype. The rearrangement joins TRBV7-6 to TRBJ1-5; weak D call: TRBD1 (6 bases). The CDR3 is made up of 15 amino acids. V was clipped by 1 base and J by 7 bases, with 14 bases between them. Germline CDR1 is SGHVS and CDR2 is FNYEAQ. In DNA form, the CDR3 reads TGTGCCAGCAGCTTAGAAGGGGGGGTGGGACAGCCCCAGCATTTT. It encodes CASSLEGGVGQPQHF.

This clonotype was observed at least ten times. The V gene is TRBV7-9, the J gene TRBJ1-1; D is ambiguous. V lost 3 bases, J lost 4 bases, and 21 bases lay in between. In germline, CDR1 is SEHNR, CDR2 FQNEAQ (reference sequence). The CDR3 runs 17 residues. CDR3 region: CASSFDNIGFSLTEAFF. The CDR3 coding sequence is TGTGCCAGCAGCTTCGACAATATAGGGTTTTCTCTCACTGAAGCTTTCTTT.